This TCR beta chain was captured in a study of cytomegalovirus exposure and HLA in healthy donors. Whole-study results and caveats: Judged likely to be a sequencing artifact was a cluster of highly shared sequence variants. In vitro assays verified that three CMV-associated chains recognized CMV antigens specifically.

In its sample, this clone was seen a few times. The antigen is unknown. A multiplex PCR was run with 60 Vbeta primers and 13 Jbeta primers. Profiling relied on immunoSEQ multiplex PCR, and the TCRdb table lists in-frame clones only, not all of them. The profile shows under 200,000 clones, roughly 80% of them singletons. The germline CDR1 and CDR2 sequences are MNHEY and SMNVEV (reference sequence). The CDR3 is made up of 17 amino acids. V trimming: 4 bases; J trimming: 8 bases; junction bases outside the gene matches: 17. The receptor comes from a woman aged 18-29 years in good health and CMV-seronegative. This chain connects TRBV27 to TRBJ2-3; 8 bases are shared with TRBD2. The sequencing sample was made of PBMCs. The CDR3 sequence: CASSSGLALLFLGTQYF. The DNA for the CDR3 is TGTGCCAGCAGTTCTGGACTAGCTCTTTTGTTTCTTGGTACGCAGTATTTT.